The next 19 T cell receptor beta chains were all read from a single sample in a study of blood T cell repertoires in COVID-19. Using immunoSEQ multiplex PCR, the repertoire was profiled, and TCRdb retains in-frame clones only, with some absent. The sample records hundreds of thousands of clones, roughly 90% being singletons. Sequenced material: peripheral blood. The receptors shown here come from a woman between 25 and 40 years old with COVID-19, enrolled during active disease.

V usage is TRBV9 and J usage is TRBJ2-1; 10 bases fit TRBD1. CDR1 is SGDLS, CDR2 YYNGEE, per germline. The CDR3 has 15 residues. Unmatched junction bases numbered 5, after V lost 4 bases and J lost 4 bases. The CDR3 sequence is CASSHRDRGYNEQFF. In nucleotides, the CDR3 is TGTGCCAGCAGCCACCGGGACAGGGGATACAATGAGCAGTTCTTC.

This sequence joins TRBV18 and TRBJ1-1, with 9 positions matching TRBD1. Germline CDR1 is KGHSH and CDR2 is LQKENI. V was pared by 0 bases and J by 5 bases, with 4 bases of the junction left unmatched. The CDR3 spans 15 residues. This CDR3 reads CASSPPHGQGTEAFF. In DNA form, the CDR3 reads TGTGCCAGCTCACCACCCCACGGACAGGGGACTGAAGCTTTCTTT.

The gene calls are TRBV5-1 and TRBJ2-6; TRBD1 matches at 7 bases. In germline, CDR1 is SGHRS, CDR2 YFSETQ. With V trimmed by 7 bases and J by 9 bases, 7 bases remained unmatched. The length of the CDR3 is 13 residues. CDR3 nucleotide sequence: TGCGCCAGCTCCCGACAGGGCAGCAACGTCCTGACTTTC. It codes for CASSRQGSNVLTF.

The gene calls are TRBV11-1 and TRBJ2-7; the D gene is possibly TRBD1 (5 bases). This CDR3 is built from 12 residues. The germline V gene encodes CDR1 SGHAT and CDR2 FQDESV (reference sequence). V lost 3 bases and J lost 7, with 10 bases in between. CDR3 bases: TGTGCCAGCAGCTTCTCAGGGCCAGAGCAGTACTTC. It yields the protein CASSFSGPEQYF.

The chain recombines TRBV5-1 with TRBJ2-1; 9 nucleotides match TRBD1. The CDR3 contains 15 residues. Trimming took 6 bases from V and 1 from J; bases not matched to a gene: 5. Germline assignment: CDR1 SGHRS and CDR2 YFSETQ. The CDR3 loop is CASKPGQGSYNEQFF. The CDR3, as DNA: TGCGCCAGCAAGCCGGGACAGGGTTCCTACAATGAGCAGTTCTTC.

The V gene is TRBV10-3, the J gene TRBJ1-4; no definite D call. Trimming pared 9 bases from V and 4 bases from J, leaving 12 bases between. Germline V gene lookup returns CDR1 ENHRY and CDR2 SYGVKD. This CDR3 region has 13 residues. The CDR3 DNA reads TGTGCCATTTCCCCGGGGAATAATGAAAAACTGTTTTTT. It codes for CAISPGNNEKLFF.

In nucleotides, the CDR3 is TGTGCCAGCTACGACAGGGGCCCATCCTACGAGCAGTACTTC. It codes for CASYDRGPSYEQYF. The V call is TRBV28, the J call TRBJ2-7, with 8 bases aligning to TRBD1. The length of the CDR3 is 14 residues. Trimming at V came to 8 bases and at J to 1 base, leaving 7 bases not matched to a gene. CDR1 MDHEN and CDR2 SYDVKM come from the germline V gene.

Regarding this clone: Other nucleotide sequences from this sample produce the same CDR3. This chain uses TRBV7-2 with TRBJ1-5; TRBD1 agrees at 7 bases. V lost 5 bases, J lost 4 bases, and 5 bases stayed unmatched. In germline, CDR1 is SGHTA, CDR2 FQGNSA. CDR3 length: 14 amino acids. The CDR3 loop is CASSLGTANQPQHF. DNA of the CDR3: TGTGCCAGCAGCCTAGGGACAGCTAATCAGCCCCAGCATTTT.

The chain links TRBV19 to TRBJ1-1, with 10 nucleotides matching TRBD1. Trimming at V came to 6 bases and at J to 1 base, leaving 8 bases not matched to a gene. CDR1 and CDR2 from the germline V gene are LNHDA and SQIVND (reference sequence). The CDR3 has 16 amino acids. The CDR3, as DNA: TGTGCCAGTAGGACCCGACAGGGGGCCGGGAACACTGAAGCTTTCTTT. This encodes CASRTRQGAGNTEAFF.

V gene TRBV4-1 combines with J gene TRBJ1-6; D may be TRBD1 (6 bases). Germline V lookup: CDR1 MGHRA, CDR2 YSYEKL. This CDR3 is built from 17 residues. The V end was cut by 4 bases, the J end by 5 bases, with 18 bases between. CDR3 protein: CASSLRQGGDDNSPLHF. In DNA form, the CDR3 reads TGCGCCAGCAGCCTTCGACAAGGGGGGGATGATAATTCACCCCTCCACTTT.

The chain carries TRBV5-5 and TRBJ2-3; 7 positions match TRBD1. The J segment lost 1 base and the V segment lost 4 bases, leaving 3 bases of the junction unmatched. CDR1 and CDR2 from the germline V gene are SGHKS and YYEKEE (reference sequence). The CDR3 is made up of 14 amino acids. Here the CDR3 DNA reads TGTGCCAGCAGCATAGGGGGCGGCACAGATACGCAGTATTTT. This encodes CASSIGGGTDTQYF. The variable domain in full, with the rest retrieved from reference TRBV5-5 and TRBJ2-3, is DAGVTQSPTHLIKTRGQQVTLRCSPISGHKSVSWYQQVLGQGPQFIFQYYEKEERGRGNFPDRFSARQFPNYSSELNVNALLLGDSALYLCASSIGGGTDTQYFGPGTRLTVL.

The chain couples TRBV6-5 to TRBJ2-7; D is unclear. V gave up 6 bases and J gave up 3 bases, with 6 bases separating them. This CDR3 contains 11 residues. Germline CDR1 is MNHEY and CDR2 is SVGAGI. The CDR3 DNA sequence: TGTGCCAGCAGCCTCGGCTACGAGCAGTACTTC. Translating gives CASSLGYEQYF.

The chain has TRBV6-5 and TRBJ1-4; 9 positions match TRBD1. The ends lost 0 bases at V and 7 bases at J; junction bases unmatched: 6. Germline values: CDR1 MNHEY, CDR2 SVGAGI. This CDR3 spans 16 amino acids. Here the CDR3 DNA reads TGTGCCAGCAGTTACTCGACCGGGACAGGGACTGAAAAACTGTTTTTT. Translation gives CASSYSTGTGTEKLFF.

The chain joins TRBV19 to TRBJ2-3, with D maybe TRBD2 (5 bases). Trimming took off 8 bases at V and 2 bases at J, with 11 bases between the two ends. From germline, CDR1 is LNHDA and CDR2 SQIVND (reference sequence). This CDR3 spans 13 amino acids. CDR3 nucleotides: TGTGCCAGTTCGCCAGCGGCCACAGATACGCAGTATTTT. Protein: CASSPAATDTQYF.

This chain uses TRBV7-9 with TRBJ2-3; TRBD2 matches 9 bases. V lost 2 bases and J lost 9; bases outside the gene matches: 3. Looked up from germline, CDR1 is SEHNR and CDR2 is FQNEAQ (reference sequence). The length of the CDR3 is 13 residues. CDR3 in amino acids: CASSLRGLATQYF. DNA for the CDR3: TGTGCCAGCAGCTTACGTGGACTAGCGACGCAGTATTTT.

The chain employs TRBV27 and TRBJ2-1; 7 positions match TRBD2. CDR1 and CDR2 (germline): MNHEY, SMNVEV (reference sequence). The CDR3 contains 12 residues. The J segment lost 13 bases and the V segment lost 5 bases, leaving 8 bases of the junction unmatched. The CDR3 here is CASSGRGGGQFF. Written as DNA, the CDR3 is TGTGCCAGCAGTGGCCGGGGCGGGGGTCAGTTCTTC.

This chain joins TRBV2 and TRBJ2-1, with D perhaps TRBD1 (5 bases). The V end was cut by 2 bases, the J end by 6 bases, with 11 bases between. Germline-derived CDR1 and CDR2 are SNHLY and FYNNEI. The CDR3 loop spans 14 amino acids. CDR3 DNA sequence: TGTGCCAGCAGTGAAAATGTCAGGGCCAATGAGCAGTTCTTC. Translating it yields CASSENVRANEQFF.

The CDR3 coding sequence is TGCGCCAGCAGCCCGTCCCTAACAAACACCATATATTTT. Encoded protein: CASSPSLTNTIYF. This rearrangement joins TRBV5-1 to TRBJ1-3; D not certain. The germline CDR1 and CDR2 sequences are SGHRS and YFSETQ. This CDR3 has 13 residues. Trimming took 4 bases from V and 6 from J, leaving 11 bases between them.

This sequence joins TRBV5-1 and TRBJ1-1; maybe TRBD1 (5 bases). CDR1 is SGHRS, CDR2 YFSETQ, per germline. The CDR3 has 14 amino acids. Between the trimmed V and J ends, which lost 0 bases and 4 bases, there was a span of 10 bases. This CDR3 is CASSLAQGLTEAFF. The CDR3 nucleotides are TGCGCCAGCAGCTTGGCCCAGGGACTCACTGAAGCTTTCTTT.